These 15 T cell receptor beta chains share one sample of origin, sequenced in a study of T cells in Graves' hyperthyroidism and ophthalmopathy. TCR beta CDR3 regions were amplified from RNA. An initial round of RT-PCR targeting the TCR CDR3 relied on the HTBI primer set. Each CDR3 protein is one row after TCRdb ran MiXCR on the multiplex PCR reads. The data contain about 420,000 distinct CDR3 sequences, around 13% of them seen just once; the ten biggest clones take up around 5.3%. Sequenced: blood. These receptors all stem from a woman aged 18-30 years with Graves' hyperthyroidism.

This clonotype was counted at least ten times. CDR3 amino acids: CASSHPGQGTQYF. In DNA form, the CDR3 reads TGTGCCAGCAGTCACCCGGGCCAAGGTACCCAGTACTTC. V is TRBV28 and J is TRBJ2-5, with D unclear. With 5 bases removed from V and 8 bases from J, the gap between germline ends came to 15 bases. CDR1 and CDR2 from the germline V gene are MDHEN and SYDVKM. This CDR3 contains 13 residues.

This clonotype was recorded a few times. The CDR3 loop reads CASSEEGQGAFGYEQYF. CDR3 coding DNA: TGTGCCAGCAGTGAAGAGGGACAGGGGGCATTCGGCTACGAGCAGTACTTC. The genes are TRBV6-1 and TRBJ2-7; 12 bases align to TRBD1. CDR3 size: 17 residues. With V trimmed by 1 base and J by 3 bases, 7 bases remained unmatched. Germline CDR1 and CDR2: MNHNS and SASEGT.

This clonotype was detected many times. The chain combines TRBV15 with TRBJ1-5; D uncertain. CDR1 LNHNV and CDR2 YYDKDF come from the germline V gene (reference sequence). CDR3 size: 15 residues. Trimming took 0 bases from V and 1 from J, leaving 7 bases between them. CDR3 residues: CATSRDAGSNQPQHF. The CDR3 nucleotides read TGTGCCACCAGCAGAGACGCGGGGAGCAATCAGCCCCAGCATTTT.

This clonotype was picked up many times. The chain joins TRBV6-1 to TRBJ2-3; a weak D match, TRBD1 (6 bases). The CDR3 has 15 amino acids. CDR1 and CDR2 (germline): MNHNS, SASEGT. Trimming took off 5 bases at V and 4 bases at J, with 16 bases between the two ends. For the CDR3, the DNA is TGTGCCAGCAGTTCCGGGGACAACTTCGCAGATACGCAGTATTTT. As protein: CASSSGDNFADTQYF.

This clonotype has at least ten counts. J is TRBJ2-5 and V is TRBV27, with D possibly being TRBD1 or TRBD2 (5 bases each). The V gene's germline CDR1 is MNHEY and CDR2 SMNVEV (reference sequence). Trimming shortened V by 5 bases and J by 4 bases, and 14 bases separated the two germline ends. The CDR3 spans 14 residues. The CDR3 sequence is CASSTLRDLETQYF. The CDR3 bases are TGTGCCAGCAGTACCCTCCGGGACCTAGAGACCCAGTACTTC.

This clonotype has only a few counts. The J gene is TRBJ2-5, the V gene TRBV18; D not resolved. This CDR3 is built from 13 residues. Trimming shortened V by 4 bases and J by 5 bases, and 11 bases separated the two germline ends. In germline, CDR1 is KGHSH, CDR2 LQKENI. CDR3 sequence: CASSRDQHETQYF. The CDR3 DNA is TGTGCCAGCTCACGCGACCAACACGAGACCCAGTACTTC.

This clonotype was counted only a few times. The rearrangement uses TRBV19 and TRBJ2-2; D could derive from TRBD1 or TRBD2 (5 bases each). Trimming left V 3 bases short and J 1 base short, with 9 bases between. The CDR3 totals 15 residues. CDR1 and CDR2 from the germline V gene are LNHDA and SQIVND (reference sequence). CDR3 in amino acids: CASSMGTGNTGELFF. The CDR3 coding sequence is TGTGCCAGTAGTATGGGGACCGGGAACACCGGGGAGCTGTTTTTT.

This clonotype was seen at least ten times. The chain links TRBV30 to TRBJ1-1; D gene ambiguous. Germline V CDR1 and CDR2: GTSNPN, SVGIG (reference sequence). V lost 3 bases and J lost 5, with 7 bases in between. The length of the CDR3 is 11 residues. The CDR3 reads CAWRVRTEAFF. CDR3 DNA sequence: TGTGCCTGGAGGGTGAGGACTGAAGCTTTCTTT.

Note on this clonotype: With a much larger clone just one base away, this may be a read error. This CDR3 reads CASRPTRHLYKQYF. DNA for the CDR3: TGTGCCAGCAGACCAACTCGACACCTTTACAAGCAGTACTTC. The chain carries TRBV7-2 and TRBJ2-7; unclear D gene. This CDR3 is built from 14 residues. Germline V CDR1 and CDR2: SGHTA, FQGNSA. The V end was cut by 6 bases, the J end by 8 bases, with 20 bases between.

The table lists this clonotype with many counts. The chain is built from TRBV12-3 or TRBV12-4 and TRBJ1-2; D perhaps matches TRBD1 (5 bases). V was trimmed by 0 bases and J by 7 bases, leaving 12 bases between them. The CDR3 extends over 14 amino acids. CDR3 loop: CASSLARGKGGYTF. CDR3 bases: TGTGCCAGCAGTTTAGCGCGGGGGAAGGGTGGCTACACCTTC.

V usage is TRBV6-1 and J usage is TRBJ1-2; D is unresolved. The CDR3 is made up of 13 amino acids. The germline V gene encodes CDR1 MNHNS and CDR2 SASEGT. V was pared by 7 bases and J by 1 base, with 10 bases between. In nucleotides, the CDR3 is TGTGCCAGCAAGACGGCTATTAACTATGGCTACACCTTC. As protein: CASKTAINYGYTF.

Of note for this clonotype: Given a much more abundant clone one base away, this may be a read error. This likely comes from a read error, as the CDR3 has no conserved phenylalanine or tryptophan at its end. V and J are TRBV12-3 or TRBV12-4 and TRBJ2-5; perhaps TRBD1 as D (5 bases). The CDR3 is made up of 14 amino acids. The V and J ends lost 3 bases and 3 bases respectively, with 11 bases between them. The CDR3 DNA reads TGTGCCAGCAGTTTCCTGGGCAGGGAAGAGACCCAGTACTCC. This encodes CASSFLGREETQYS.

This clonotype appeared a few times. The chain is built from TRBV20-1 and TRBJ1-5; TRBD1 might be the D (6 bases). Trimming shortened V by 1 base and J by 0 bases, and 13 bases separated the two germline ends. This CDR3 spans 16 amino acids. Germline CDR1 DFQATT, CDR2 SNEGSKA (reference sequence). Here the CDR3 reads CSARVGQPYSNQPQHF. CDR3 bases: TGCAGTGCTAGAGTCGGACAGCCTTATAGCAATCAGCCCCAGCATTTT.

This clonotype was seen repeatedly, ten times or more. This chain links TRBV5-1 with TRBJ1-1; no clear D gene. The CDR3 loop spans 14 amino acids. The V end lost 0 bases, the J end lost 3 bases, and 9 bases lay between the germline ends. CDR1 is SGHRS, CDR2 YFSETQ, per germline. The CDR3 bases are TGCGCCAGCAGCTTGGAATGGGGTGACACTGAAGCTTTCTTT. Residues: CASSLEWGDTEAFF.

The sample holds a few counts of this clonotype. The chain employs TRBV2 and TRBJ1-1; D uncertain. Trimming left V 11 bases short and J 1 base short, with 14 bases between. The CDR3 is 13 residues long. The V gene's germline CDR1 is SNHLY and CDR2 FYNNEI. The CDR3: CAGTWVENTEAFF. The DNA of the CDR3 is TGTGCCGGCACGTGGGTGGAGAACACTGAAGCTTTCTTT.